Presented here are 15 T cell receptor beta chains from one specimen sequenced in a study of blood T cell repertoires in COVID-19. Some clones are missing from TCRdb's copy, which holds only in-frame ones; the method was immunoSEQ multiplex PCR. The sample holds roughly 240,000 clones, around 84% seen once. Sequenced: peripheral blood. The origin of the receptors is a man between 40 and 49 years old who had recovered from COVID-19.

In DNA form, the CDR3 reads TGCGCCAGCACCCCCGGGATGGAAATGTCCTACGAGCAGTACTTC. As protein: CASTPGMEMSYEQYF. V is TRBV5-1 and J is TRBJ2-7, with a weak D call TRBD2 (5 bases). CDR1 SGHRS and CDR2 YFSETQ come from the germline V gene. Trimming cost V 6 bases and J 1 base, with 17 bases left between them. This CDR3 contains 15 residues.

V and J are TRBV9 and TRBJ2-5; weak D call: TRBD2 (6 bases). Trimming removed 0 bases from V and 5 bases from J, with 14 bases in between. The CDR3 is 15 residues long. The germline V gene has CDR1 SGDLS and CDR2 YYNGEE. The CDR3 loop reads CASSVGASDIETQYF. The CDR3 nucleotides read TGTGCCAGCAGCGTAGGGGCTAGCGACATCGAGACCCAGTACTTC. Full variable domain (missing parts from reference TRBV9 and TRBJ2-5): DSGVTQTPKHLITATGQRVTLRCSPRSGDLSVYWYQQSLDQGLQFLIQYYNGEERAKGNILERFSAQQFPDLHSELNLSSLELGDSALYFCASSVGASDIETQYFGPGTRLLVL.

This clone is a singleton in its sample. The genes are TRBV10-3 and TRBJ2-2; 10 nucleotides line up with TRBD2. Trimming at V came to 6 bases and at J to 0 bases, leaving 10 bases not matched to a gene. CDR3 length: 18 residues. From germline, CDR1 is ENHRY and CDR2 SYGVKD. The DNA of the CDR3 is TGTGCCATCAGCGAAGGGTTGGGACTAGCGACGAACACCGGGGAGCTGTTTTTT. Translated, it gives CAISEGLGLATNTGELFF.

This chain links TRBV29-1 with TRBJ1-1; a weak D match, TRBD1 (5 bases). The CDR3 is 14 amino acids. Trimming took off 4 bases at V and 5 bases at J, with 17 bases between the two ends. Germline CDR1 is SQVTM and CDR2 is ANQGSEA. The CDR3 DNA sequence: TGCAGCGTTGGGGGGGGAGGGATCAAGACTGAAGCTTTCTTT. Amino acid sequence: CSVGGGGIKTEAFF.

This clone has only a few counts. The V and J genes are TRBV6-4 and TRBJ2-2; the D is unclear. Trimming took 4 bases from V and 6 from J, leaving 9 bases between them. The CDR3 loop spans 13 amino acids. CDR1 is MRHNA, CDR2 SNTAGT, per germline. This chain's CDR3 is CASSVNQAGELFF. CDR3 sequence (DNA): TGTGCCAGCAGTGTAAATCAGGCCGGGGAGCTGTTTTTT.

The chain joins TRBV29-1 to TRBJ2-3; the D gene is possibly TRBD2 (6 bases). The V gene's germline CDR1 is SQVTM and CDR2 ANQGSEA. The length of the CDR3 is 13 residues. The germline V and J ends were trimmed by 4 bases and 0 bases, with 8 bases remaining between them. Here the CDR3 DNA reads TGCAGCGTTGTAGGGACTAGCACAGATACGCAGTATTTT. Translated: CSVVGTSTDTQYF.

In this sample, this clone turned up a few times. V gene TRBV18 combines with J gene TRBJ1-2; maybe TRBD1 (5 bases). Per germline, CDR1 KGHSH and CDR2 LQKENI. V shed 3 bases and J shed 8 bases, with 10 bases lying between them. There are 12 residues in the CDR3. CDR3 coding DNA: TGTGCCAGCTCACCGGGGGGAGGCGGCTACACCTTC. This sequence encodes CASSPGGGGYTF.

This chain connects TRBV5-1 to TRBJ1-4; D not certain. V was cut by 2 bases and J by 4 bases, with 9 bases left in between. In germline, CDR1 is SGHRS, CDR2 YFSETQ. The CDR3 totals 14 residues. The CDR3, as DNA: TGCGCCAGCAGCTTTCGGGAGGGTAATGAAAAACTGTTTTTT. Amino acid sequence: CASSFREGNEKLFF.

A single count supports this clone. The rearrangement uses TRBV11-2 and TRBJ2-7; TRBD2 aligns across 8 bases. The germline CDR1 and CDR2 sequences are SGHAT and FQNNGV. The V gene end was trimmed by 1 base and the J gene end by 4 bases; junction bases not matched to a gene: 3. The length of the CDR3 is 14 residues. The CDR3: CASSLGGLGYEQYF. The CDR3 nucleotides are TGTGCCAGCAGCTTAGGGGGACTAGGTTACGAGCAGTACTTC.

This sequence joins TRBV6-5 and TRBJ2-4, with 8 bases matching TRBD1. Per the germline V gene, CDR1 is MNHEY and CDR2 is SVGAGI. J was trimmed by 5 bases and V by 2 bases; bases with no gene match: 8. The CDR3 extends over 16 amino acids. The CDR3 nucleotides are TGTGCCAGCAGTTACACCTCCGGGACAGGTGAAAACATTCAGTACTTC. Protein product: CASSYTSGTGENIQYF.

The count of this clone is one. The rearrangement links TRBV6-5 to TRBJ1-2, with D perhaps TRBD1 (5 bases). Looked up from germline, CDR1 is MNHEY and CDR2 is SVGAGI. This CDR3 region has 12 residues. V gave up 7 bases and J gave up 6 bases, with 12 bases separating them. DNA for the CDR3: TGTGCCAGCAAGGGTCAGGGTCATGGCTACACCTTC. Its translation: CASKGQGHGYTF.

This chain uses TRBV18 with TRBJ2-7, with 9 nucleotides matching TRBD1. CDR1 is KGHSH and CDR2 is LQKENI in the germline V gene. J was trimmed by 7 bases and V by 6 bases; bases with no gene match: 7. CDR3 length: 13 amino acids. This chain's CDR3 is CASSAGQGWEQYF. The CDR3 nucleotides read TGTGCCAGCTCCGCTGGACAGGGGTGGGAGCAGTACTTC.

V usage is TRBV6-1 and J usage is TRBJ2-7; 11 bases are a match to TRBD1. Looked up from germline, CDR1 is MNHNS and CDR2 is SASEGT. The CDR3 has 16 residues. Trimming at V came to 1 base and at J to 4 bases, leaving 6 bases not matched to a gene. The CDR3 is CASSEVGTGGAYEQYF. CDR3 nucleotide sequence: TGTGCCAGCAGTGAAGTAGGGACAGGGGGGGCTTACGAGCAGTACTTC.

This chain joins TRBV6-2 or TRBV6-3 and TRBJ2-1; 12 bases map to TRBD1. CDR1 MNHEY and CDR2 SVGEGT come from the germline V gene. CDR3 length: 16 residues. V shed 5 bases and J 6 bases; nucleotides not matched to a gene: 8. CDR3 coding DNA: TGTGCCAGCAGTCCGTGGCGGGACAGGGGGCGCAATGAGCAGTTCTTC. This sequence encodes CASSPWRDRGRNEQFF.

This chain uses TRBV3-1 (or the pseudogene TRBV3-2) with TRBJ2-1, with a weak D call TRBD2 (5 bases). CDR1 LGHDT and CDR2 YNNKEL come from the germline V gene (reference sequence). V shed 0 bases and J shed 7 bases, with 16 bases lying between them. The CDR3 totals 16 residues. The CDR3 region is CASSQELGKGWNEQFF. The CDR3 DNA sequence: TGTGCCAGCAGCCAAGAACTAGGTAAGGGTTGGAATGAGCAGTTCTTC.